This TCR beta chain was obtained from a study of shared clonotypes between healthy human individuals. Deep-level assay runs were performed. Measured with immunoSEQ multiplex PCR; TCRdb has only the in-frame clones, and not every one. The sample lists approximately 2.1 million clones; roughly 93% were seen once. To note about this clone: Its cognate antigen is unknown.

This CDR3 comprises 14 residues. Germline V CDR1 and CDR2: LGHNA, YNFKEQ. The trim removed 2 bases at V and 4 bases at J, leaving 4 bases unmatched. Notes on the study in general: Some naive CD4 clonotypes, around 5%, turned up in common across a few donors.

The chain couples TRBV4-2 to TRBJ2-7, with TRBD2 matching 8 bases. The clonotype originates from a man between 18 and 29 years old in good health. Some clones in this sample may be carry-over from other donors' samples. Source material: naive CD4+ T cells from PBMCs. The subset: CD45RA+ positively selected. The CDR3 sequence is CASSQLLADYEQYF. The CDR3 DNA reads TGTGCCAGCAGCCAATTACTAGCGGATTACGAGCAGTACTTC.